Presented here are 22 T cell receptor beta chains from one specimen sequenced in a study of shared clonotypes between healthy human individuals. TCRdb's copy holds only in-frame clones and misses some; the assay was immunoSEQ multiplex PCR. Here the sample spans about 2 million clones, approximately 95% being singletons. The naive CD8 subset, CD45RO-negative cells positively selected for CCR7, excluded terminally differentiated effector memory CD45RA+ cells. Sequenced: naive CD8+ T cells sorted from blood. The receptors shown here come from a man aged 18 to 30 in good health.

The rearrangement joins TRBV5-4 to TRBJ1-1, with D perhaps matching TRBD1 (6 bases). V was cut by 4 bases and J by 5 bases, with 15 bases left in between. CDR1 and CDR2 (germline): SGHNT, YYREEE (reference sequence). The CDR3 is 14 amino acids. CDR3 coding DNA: TGTGCCAGCAGCCCTCCGACAGGTGGAACTGAAGCTTTCTTT. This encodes CASSPPTGGTEAFF.

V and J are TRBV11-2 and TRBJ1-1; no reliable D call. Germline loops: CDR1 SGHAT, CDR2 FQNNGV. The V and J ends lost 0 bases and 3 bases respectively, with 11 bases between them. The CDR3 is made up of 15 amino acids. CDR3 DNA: TGTGCCAGCAGCTTAGAGGCCCGGGTGGACACTGAAGCTTTCTTT. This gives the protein CASSLEARVDTEAFF.

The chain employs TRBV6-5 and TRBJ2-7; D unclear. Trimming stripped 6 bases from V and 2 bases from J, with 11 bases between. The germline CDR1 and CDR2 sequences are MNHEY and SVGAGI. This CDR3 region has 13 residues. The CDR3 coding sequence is TGTGCCAGCAGCCCGTTTGGACCCTACGAGCAGTACTTC. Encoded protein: CASSPFGPYEQYF.

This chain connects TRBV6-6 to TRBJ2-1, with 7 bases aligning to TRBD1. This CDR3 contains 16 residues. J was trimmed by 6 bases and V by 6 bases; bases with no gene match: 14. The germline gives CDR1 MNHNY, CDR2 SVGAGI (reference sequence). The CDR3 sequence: CASRPMGTGAFNEQFF. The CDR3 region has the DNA TGTGCCAGCAGACCCATGGGAACAGGGGCGTTCAATGAGCAGTTCTTC.

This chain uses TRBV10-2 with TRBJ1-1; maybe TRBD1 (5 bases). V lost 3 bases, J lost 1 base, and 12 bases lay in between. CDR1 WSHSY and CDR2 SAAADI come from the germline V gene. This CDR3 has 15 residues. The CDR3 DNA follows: TGCGCCAGCAGTGATGGCTACGGGGGGAACACTGAAGCTTTCTTT. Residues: CASSDGYGGNTEAFF.

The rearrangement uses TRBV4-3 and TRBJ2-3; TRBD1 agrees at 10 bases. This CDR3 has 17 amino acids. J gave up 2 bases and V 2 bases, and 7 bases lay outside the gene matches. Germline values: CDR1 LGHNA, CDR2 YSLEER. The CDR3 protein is CASSQQRTGGNTDTQYF. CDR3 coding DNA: TGCGCCAGCAGCCAACAACGGACAGGGGGGAACACAGATACGCAGTATTTT.

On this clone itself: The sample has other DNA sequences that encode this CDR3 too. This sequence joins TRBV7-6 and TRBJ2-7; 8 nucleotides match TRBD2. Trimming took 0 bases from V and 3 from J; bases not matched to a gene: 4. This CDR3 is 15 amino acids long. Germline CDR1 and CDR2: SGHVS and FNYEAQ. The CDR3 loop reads CASSLAWAGGYEQYF. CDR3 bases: TGTGCCAGCAGCTTAGCTTGGGCGGGAGGCTACGAGCAGTACTTC.

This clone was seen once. The CDR3 coding sequence is TGCGCCAGCAGCTTGTGGGGACTAGCAGAGGATGAGCAGTTCTTC. It yields the protein CASSLWGLAEDEQFF. V and J are TRBV5-1 and TRBJ2-1; 9 bases match TRBD2. CDR1 is SGHRS and CDR2 is YFSETQ in the germline V gene. The CDR3 is 15 amino acids. With V trimmed by 1 base and J by 8 bases, 7 bases remained unmatched. The full variable domain, its missing parts supplied by reference TRBV5-1 and TRBJ2-1, is KAGVTQTPRYLIKTRGQQVTLSCSPISGHRSVSWYQQTPGQGLQFLFEYFSETQRNKGNFPGRFSGRQFSNSRSEMNVSTLELGDSALYLCASSLWGLAEDEQFFGPGTRLTVL.

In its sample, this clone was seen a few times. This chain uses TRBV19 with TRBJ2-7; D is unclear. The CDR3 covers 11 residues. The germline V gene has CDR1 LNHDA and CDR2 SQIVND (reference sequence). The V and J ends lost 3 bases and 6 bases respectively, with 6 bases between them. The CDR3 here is CASSMGVEQYF. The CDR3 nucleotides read TGTGCCAGTAGTATGGGCGTCGAGCAGTACTTC.

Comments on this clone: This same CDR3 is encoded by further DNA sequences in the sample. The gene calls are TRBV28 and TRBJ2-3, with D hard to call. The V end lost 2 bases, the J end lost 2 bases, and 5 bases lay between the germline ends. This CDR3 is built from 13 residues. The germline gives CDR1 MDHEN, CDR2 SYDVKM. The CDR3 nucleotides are TGTGCCAGCAGTTTACCCAACACAGATACGCAGTATTTT. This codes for CASSLPNTDTQYF.

CDR3 region: CASSPPRAGGHSAAYEQYF. CDR3 in DNA: TGTGCCAGCTCACCACCGCGGGCGGGGGGGCATTCCGCGGCCTACGAGCAGTACTTC. This chain links TRBV18 with TRBJ2-7, with 9 bases that match TRBD2. Looked up from germline, CDR1 is KGHSH and CDR2 is LQKENI. The CDR3 has 19 amino acids. The V gene end was trimmed by 0 bases and the J gene end by 2 bases; junction bases not matched to a gene: 14.

The CDR3 region is CASSLFGYTEAFF. In nucleotides, the CDR3 is TGTGCCAGCAGTTTATTCGGCTACACTGAAGCTTTCTTT. The chain recombines TRBV28 with TRBJ1-1; D call uncertain. Germline loops: CDR1 MDHEN, CDR2 SYDVKM. V was shortened by 1 base and J by 3 bases, with 6 bases between the two germline ends. The CDR3 spans 13 residues.

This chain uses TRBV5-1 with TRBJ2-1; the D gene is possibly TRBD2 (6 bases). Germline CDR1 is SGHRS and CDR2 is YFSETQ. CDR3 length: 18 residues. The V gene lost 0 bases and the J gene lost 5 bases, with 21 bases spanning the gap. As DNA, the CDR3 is TGCGCCAGCAGCTTGGGTGCAGGACTATACGGGGCCGACAATGAGCAGTTCTTC. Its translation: CASSLGAGLYGADNEQFF.

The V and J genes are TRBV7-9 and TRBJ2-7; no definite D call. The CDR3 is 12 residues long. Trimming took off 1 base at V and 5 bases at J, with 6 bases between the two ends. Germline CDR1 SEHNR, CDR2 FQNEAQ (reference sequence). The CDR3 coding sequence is TGTGCCAGCAGCTTAGTGGCACACGAGCAGTACTTC. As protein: CASSLVAHEQYF. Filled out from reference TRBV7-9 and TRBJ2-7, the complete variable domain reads DTGVSQNPRHKITKRGQNVTFRCDPISEHNRLYWYRQTLGQGPEFLTYFQNEAQLEKSRLLSDRFSAERPKGSFSTLEIQRTEQGDSAMYLCASSLVAHEQYFGPGTRLTVT.

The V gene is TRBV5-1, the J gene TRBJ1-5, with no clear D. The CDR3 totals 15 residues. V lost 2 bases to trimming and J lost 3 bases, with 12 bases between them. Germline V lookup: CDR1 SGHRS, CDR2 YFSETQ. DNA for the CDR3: TGCGCCAGCAGCTTAAATCCCGGTTCCAATCAGCCCCAGCATTTT. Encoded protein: CASSLNPGSNQPQHF.

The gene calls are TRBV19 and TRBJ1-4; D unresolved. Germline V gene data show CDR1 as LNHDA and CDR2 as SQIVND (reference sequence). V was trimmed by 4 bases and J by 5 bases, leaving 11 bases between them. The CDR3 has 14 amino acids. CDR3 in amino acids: CASSKVWENEKLFF. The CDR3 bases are TGTGCCAGTAGTAAAGTCTGGGAGAATGAAAAACTGTTTTTT.

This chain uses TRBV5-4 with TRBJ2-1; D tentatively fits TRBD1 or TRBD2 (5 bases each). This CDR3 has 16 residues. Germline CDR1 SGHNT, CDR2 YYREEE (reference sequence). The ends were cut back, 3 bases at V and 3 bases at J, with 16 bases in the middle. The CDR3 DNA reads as TGTGCCAGCAGCTCGTCTGTCGGGACCGTCTACAATGAGCAGTTCTTC. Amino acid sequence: CASSSSVGTVYNEQFF.

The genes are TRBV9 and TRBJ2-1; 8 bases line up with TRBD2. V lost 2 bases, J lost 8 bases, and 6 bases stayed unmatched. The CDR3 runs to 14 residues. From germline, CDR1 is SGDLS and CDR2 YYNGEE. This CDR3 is CASSVAVGGDEQFF. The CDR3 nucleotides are TGTGCCAGCAGCGTGGCCGTCGGGGGGGATGAGCAGTTCTTC.

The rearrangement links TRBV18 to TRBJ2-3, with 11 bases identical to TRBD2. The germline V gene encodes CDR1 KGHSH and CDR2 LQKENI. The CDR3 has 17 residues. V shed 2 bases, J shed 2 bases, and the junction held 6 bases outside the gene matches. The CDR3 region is CASSPALAGGPTDTQYF. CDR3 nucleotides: TGTGCCAGCTCACCAGCTCTAGCGGGGGGACCCACAGATACGCAGTATTTT.

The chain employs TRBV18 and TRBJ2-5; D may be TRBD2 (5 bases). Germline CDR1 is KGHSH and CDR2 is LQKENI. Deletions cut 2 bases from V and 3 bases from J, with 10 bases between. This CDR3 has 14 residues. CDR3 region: CASSPGLAEETQYF. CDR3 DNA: TGTGCCAGCTCACCAGGTCTAGCCGAAGAGACCCAGTACTTC.

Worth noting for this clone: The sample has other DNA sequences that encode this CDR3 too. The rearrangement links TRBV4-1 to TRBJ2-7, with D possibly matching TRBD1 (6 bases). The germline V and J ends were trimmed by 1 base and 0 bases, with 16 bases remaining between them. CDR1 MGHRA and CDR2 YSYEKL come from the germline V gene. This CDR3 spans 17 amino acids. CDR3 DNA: TGCGCCAGCAGCCAAGTCGCATCCGGGACACTCTCCTACGAGCAGTACTTC. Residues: CASSQVASGTLSYEQYF.

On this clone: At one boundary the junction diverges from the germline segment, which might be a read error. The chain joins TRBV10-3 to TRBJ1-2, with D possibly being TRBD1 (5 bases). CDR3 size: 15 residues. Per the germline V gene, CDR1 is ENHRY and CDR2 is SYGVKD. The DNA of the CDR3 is TGCGCCAGCAGTGAGTCGGTAGGGGTTGGAGATGGCTACACCTTC. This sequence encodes CASSESVGVGDGYTF.